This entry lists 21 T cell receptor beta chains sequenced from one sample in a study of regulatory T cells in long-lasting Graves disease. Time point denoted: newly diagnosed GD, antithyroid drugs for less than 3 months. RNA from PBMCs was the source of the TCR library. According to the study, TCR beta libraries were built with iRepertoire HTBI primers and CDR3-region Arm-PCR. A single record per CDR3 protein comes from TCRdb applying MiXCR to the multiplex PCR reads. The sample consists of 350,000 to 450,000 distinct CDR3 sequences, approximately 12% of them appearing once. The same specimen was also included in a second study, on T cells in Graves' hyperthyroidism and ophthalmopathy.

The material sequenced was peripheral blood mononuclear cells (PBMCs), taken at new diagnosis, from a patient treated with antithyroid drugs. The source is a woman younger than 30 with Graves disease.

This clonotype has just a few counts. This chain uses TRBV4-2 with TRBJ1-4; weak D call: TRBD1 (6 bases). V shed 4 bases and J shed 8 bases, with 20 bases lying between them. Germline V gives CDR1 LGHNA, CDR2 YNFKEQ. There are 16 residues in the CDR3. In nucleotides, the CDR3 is TGTGCCAGCAGCCCCCGAGGGGGGGCTTCGGCAGAAAAACTGTTTTTT. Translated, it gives CASSPRGGASAEKLFF.

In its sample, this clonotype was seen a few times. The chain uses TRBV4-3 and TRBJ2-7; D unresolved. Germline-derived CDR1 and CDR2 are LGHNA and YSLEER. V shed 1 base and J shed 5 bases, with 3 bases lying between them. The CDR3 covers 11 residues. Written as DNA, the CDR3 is TGCGCCAGCAGCCAAGGAAACGAGCAGTACTTC. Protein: CASSQGNEQYF.

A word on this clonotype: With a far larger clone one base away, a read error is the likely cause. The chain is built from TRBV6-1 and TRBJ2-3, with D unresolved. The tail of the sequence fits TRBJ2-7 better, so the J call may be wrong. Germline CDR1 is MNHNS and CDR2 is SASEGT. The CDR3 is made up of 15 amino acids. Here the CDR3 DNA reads TGTGCCAGCAGCCCGCTAAGGACGTACGCCTACGAGCAGTACGTC. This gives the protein CASSPLRTYAYEQYV.

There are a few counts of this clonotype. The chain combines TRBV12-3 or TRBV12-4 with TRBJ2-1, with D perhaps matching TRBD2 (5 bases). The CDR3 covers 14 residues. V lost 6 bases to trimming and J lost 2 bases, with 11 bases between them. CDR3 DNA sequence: TGTGCCAGCAGCTTGAGACTAACCTACAATGAGCAGTTCTTC. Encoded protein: CASSLRLTYNEQFF.

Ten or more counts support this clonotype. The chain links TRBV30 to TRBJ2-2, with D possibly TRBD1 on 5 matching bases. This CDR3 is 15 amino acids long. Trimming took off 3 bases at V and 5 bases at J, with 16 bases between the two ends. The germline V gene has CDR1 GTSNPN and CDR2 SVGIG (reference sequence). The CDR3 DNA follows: TGTGCCTGGAGCGGAAGGATAGGGGCGACCGGGGAGCTGTTTTTT. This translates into CAWSGRIGATGELFF.

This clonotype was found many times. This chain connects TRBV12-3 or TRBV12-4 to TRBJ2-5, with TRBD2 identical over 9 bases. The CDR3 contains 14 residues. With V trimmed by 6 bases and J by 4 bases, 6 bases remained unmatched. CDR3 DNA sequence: TGTGCCAGCAGCTCCGGGACTAGCTTAGAGACCCAGTACTTC. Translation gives CASSSGTSLETQYF.

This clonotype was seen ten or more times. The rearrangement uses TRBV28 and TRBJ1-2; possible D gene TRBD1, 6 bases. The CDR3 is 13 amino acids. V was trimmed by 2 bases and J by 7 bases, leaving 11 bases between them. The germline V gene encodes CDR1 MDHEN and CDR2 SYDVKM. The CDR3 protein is CASSLGQGFGYTF. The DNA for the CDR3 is TGTGCCAGCAGTTTAGGTCAGGGGTTTGGCTACACCTTC.

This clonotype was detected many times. In nucleotides, the CDR3 is TGTGCCAGCAGCGTAGTTGGACACCAGAACACTGAAGCTTTCTTT. Translated: CASSVVGHQNTEAFF. The chain joins TRBV9 to TRBJ1-1; D might be TRBD1 (5 bases). Germline V CDR1 and CDR2: SGDLS, YYNGEE. This CDR3 has 15 amino acids. V shed 0 bases and J shed 1 base, with 10 bases lying between them. Full variable domain (outside the CDR3, taken from reference TRBV9 and TRBJ1-1): DSGVTQTPKHLITATGQRVTLRCSPRSGDLSVYWYQQSLDQGLQFLIQYYNGEERAKGNILERFSAQQFPDLHSELNLSSLELGDSALYFCASSVVGHQNTEAFFGQGTRLTVV.

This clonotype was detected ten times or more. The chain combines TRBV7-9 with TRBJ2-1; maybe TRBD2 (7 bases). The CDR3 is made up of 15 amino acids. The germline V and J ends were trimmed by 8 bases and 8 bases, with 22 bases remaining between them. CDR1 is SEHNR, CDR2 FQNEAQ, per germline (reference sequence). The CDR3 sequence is CASGPGWGGAYEQFF. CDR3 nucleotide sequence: TGTGCCAGCGGCCCGGGGTGGGGGGGGGCCTATGAGCAGTTCTTC.

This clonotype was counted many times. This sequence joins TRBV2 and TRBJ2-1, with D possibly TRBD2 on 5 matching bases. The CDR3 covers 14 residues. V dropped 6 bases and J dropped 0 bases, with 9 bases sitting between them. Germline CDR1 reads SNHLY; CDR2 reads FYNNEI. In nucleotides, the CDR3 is TGTGCCAGCAGGATAGCGAGCTCCTACAATGAGCAGTTCTTC. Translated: CASRIASSYNEQFF. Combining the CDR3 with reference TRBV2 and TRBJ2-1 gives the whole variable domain EPEVTQTPSHQVTQMGQEVILRCVPISNHLYFYWYRQILGQKVEFLVSFYNNEISEKSEIFDDQFSVERPDGSNFTLKIRSTKLEDSAMYFCASRIASSYNEQFFGPGTRLTVL.

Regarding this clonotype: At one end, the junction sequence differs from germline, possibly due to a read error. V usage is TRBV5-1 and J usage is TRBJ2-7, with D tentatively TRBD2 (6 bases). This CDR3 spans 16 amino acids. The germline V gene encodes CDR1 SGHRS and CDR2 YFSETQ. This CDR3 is CASSLEVQRVSYGQYF. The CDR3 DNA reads TGCGCCAGCAGCTTAGAGGTTCAGCGGGTCTCCTACGGGCAGTACTTC.

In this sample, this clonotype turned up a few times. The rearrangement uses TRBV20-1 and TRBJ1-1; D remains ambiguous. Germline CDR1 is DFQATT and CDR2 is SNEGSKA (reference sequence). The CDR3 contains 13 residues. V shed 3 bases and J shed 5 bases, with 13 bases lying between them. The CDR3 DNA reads TGCAGTGCTAGTGGCGGGAGGTTTACTGAAGCTTTCTTT. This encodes CSASGGRFTEAFF.

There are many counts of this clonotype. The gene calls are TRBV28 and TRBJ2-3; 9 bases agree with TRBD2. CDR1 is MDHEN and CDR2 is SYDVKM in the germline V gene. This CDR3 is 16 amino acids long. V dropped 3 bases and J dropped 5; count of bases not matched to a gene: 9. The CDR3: CASSFLTAGGKDTQYF. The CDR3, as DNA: TGTGCCAGCAGTTTCCTTACAGCGGGGGGTAAAGATACGCAGTATTTT. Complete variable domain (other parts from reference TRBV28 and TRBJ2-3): DVKVTQSSRYLVKRTGEKVFLECVQDMDHENMFWYRQDPGLGLRLIYFSYDVKMKEKGDIPEGYSVSREKKERFSLILESASTNQTSMYLCASSFLTAGGKDTQYFGPGTRLTVL.

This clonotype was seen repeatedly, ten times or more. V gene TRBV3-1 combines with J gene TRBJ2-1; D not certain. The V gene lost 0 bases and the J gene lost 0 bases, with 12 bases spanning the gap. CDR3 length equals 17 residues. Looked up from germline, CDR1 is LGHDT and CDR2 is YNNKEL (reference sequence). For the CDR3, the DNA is TGTGCCAGCAGCCAAGAACCCCATCGCACCTCCTACAATGAGCAGTTCTTC. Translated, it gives CASSQEPHRTSYNEQFF.

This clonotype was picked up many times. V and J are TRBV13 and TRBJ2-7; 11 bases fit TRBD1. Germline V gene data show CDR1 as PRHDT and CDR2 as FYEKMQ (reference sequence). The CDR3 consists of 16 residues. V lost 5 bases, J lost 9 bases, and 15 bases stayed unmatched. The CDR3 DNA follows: TGTGCCAGCAGCCCTCCGTACGGGACAGGGGGGCAGGGGCAGTACTTC. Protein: CASSPPYGTGGQGQYF.

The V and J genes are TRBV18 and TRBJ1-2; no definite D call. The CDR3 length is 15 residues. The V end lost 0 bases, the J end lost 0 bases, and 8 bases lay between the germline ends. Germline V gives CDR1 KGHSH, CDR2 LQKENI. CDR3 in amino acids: CASSPPVLANYGYTF. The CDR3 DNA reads TGTGCCAGCTCACCACCCGTACTTGCTAACTATGGCTACACCTTC.

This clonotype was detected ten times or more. CDR3 sequence (DNA): TGTGCCAGCAGTTCGCCGAATTCCTATGGCTACACCTTC. It translates to CASSSPNSYGYTF. The genes are TRBV12-3 or TRBV12-4 and TRBJ1-2; no firm D call. The germline V and J ends were trimmed by 4 bases and 4 bases, with 10 bases remaining between them. This CDR3 spans 13 amino acids.

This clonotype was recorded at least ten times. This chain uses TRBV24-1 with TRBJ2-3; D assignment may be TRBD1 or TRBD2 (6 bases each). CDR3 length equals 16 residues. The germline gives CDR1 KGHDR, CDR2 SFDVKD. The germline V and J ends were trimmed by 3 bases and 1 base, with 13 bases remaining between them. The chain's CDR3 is CATSDVQGGRTDTQYF. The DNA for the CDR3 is TGTGCCACCAGTGATGTACAGGGAGGACGCACAGATACGCAGTATTTT.

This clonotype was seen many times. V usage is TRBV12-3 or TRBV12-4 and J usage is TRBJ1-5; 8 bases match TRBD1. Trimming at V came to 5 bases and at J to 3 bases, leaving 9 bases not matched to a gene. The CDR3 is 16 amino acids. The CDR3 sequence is CASSQTGVENNQPQHF. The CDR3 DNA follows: TGTGCCAGCAGTCAGACAGGGGTTGAGAACAATCAGCCCCAGCATTTT.

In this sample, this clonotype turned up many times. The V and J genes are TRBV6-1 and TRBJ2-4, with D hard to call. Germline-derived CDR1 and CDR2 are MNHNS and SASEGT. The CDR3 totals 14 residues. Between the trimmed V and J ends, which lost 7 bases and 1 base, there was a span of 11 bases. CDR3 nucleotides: TGTGCCAGCAAACAGACGCCGGCCAAAAACATTCAGTACTTC. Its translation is CASKQTPAKNIQYF.

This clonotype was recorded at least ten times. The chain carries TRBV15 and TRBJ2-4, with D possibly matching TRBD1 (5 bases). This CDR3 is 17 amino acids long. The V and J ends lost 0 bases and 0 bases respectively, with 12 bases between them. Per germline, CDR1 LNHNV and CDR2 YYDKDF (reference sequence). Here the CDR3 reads CATSRDLGAQAKNIQYF. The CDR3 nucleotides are TGTGCCACCAGCAGAGATCTAGGGGCTCAAGCCAAAAACATTCAGTACTTC.